This is a list of T cell receptor beta chains from one sample in a study of technical replicates of blood from a handful of donors. Sequencing was performed with immunoSEQ multiplex PCR; in TCRdb, only in-frame clones are kept and a portion is missing. The sample shows about 76,000 clones, 65% to 90% of them seen only once. The sample taken for sequencing was PBMCs. The receptors were gathered from a human donor in good health. Some clones in this sample may be carry-over from other donors' samples. Each CDR3 is given with its conserved first and last residue. D genes are given only for firm matches. Clone size is not always given. Where it is, it says once, few, many or a class for expanded clones.

j_call v_call d_call clone_size cdr3_nt cdr3_aa
TRBJ2-1 TRBV4-3 - few TGCGCCAGCAGCCATAATCCAGGGGCTCAAGTGAATGAGCAGTTCTTC CASSHNPGAQVNEQFF
TRBJ1-1 TRBV6-5 TRBD1 few TGTGCCAGCAGCATAAACCGGGACAGGGGTGAAGCTTTCTTT CASSINRDRGEAFF
TRBJ2-5 TRBV13 - once TGTGCCAGCAGCACCGAAGGCAGGGGCGGCGAGACCCAGTACTTC CASSTEGRGGETQYF
TRBJ2-7 TRBV6-1 - - TGTGCCAGCAGGACACCTCCCTCCTACGAGCAGTACTTC CASRTPPSYEQYF
TRBJ1-5 TRBV6-1 - - TGTGCCAGCAGTGATGGTAGCTATAGCAATCAGCCCCAGCATTTT CASSDGSYSNQPQHF
TRBJ1-3 TRBV4-2 - - TGTGCCAGCAGCCACATTACAGGGACCTCTGGAAACACCATATATTTT CASSHITGTSGNTIYF
TRBJ2-1 TRBV4-2 - - TGTGCCAGCAGCCAAGACGGGGCTCGCGGGGCCCTGTACAATGAGCAGTTCTTC CASSQDGARGALYNEQFF
TRBJ2-1 TRBV7-2 - - TGTGCCAGCAGCTTAGGCCTAGCTAATGAGCAGTTCTTC CASSLGLANEQFF
TRBJ1-5 TRBV7-9 - few TGTGCCAGCAGCTTAGATCGGGAGCCCCAGCATTTT CASSLDREPQHF
TRBJ2-7 TRBV7-3 - - TGTGCCAGCAGCTTAGGGGGCGACAGTCGGTACGGGCAGTACTTC CASSLGGDSRYGQYF
TRBJ2-1 TRBV7-2 TRBD2 - TGTGCCAGCAGCTTAGGAACCGGGACTAGCGTATTCTTC CASSLGTGTSVFF
TRBJ2-2 TRBV16 TRBD1 few TGTGCCAGCAGCCAAGGGACAGGGGTCACCTGGGAGCTGTTTTTT CASSQGTGVTWELFF
TRBJ1-1 TRBV6-6 - - TGTGCCAGCAAGGGGAATACTGAAGCTTTCTTT CASKGNTEAFF
TRBJ2-7 TRBV5-6 - - TGTGCCAGCAGCTTGAGGGGGTTTAGCTCCTACGAGCAGTACTTC CASSLRGFSSYEQYF
TRBJ2-7 TRBV21-1 - - TGTGCCAGCAGCAAAGGGGGGGTCGAGCAGTACTTC CASSKGGVEQYF
TRBJ2-7 TRBV10-3 TRBD2 - TGTGCCATCAGTGAGGCCCGGACTAGCGGCGAGCAGTACTTC CAISEARTSGEQYF
TRBJ2-1 TRBV7-2 TRBD2 - TGTGCCAGCACCCGGGGGGGATACAATGAGCAGTTCTTC CASTRGGYNEQFF
TRBJ1-2 TRBV18 - few TGTGCCAGCTCACCCTGGGCCCAGGGCTCTGGCTACACCTTC CASSPWAQGSGYTF
TRBJ2-4 TRBV19 - - TGTGCCAGTAGGATGGCGGAATGGGAAAACATTCAGTACTTC CASRMAEWENIQYF
TRBJ2-3 TRBV30 - - TGTGCCTGGAATCGCGGGAGCACAGATACGCAGTATTTT CAWNRGSTDTQYF